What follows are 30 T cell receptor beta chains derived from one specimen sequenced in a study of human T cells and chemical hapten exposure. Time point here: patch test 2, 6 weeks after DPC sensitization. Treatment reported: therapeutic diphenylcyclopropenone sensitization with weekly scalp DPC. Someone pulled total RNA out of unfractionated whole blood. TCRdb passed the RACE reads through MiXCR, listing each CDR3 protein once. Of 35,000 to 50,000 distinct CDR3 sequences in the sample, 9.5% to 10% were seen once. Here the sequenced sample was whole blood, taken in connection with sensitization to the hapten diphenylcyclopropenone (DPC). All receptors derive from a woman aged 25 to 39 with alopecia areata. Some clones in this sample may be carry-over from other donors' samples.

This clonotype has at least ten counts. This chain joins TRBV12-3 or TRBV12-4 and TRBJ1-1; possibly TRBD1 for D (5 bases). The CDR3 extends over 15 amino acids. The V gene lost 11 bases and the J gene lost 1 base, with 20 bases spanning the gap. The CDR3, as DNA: TGTGCCGGCAATGGACACAGGACTCGGAACACTGAAGCTTTCTTT. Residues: CAGNGHRTRNTEAFF.

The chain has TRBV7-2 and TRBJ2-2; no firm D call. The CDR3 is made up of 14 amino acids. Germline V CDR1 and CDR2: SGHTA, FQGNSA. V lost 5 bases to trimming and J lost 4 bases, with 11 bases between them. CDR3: CASSLVRSTGELFF. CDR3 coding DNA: TGTGCCAGCAGCCTAGTGCGGAGCACCGGGGAGCTGTTTTTT.

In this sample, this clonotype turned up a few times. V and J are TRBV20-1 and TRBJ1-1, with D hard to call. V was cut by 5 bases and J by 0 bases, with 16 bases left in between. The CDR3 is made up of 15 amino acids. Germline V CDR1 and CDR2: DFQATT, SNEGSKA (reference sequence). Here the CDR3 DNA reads TGCAGTGCTTATGAATATGGACGGTTGAACACTGAAGCTTTCTTT. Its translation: CSAYEYGRLNTEAFF.

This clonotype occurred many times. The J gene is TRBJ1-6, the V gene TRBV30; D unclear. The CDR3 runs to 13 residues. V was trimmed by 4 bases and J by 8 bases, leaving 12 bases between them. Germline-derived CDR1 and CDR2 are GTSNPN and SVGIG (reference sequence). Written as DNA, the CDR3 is TGTGCCTGGAACTCACGAGGTGATTCACCCCTCCACTTT. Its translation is CAWNSRGDSPLHF.

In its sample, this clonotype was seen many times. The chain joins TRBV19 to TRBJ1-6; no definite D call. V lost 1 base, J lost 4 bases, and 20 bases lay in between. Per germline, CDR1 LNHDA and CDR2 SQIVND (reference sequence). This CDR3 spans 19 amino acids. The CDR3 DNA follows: TGTGCCAGTAGTATAGGAGTCGCGACGAGATCCCGTTATAATTCACCCCTCCACTTT. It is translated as CASSIGVATRSRYNSPLHF.

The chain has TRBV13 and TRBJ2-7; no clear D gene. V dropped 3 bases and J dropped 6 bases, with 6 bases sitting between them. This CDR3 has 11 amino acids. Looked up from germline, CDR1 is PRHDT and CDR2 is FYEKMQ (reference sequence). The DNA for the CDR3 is TGTGCCAGCAGCTTCCTCCGCGAGCAGTACTTC. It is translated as CASSFLREQYF.

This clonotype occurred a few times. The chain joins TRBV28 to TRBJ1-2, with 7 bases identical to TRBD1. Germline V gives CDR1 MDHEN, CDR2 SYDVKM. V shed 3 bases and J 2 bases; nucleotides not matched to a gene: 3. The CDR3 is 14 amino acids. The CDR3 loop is CASSFTGQNYGYTF. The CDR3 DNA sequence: TGTGCCAGCAGTTTTACGGGACAGAACTATGGCTACACCTTC.

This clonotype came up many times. This CDR3 is CASSLGLALSTDTQYF. CDR3 DNA sequence: TGTGCCAGCAGCCTTGGACTAGCCCTTAGCACAGATACGCAGTATTTT. The V and J genes are TRBV7-9 and TRBJ2-3; the match to TRBD2 covers 8 bases. Germline CDR1 SEHNR, CDR2 FQNEAQ (reference sequence). The CDR3 has 16 residues. J lost 0 bases, V lost 5 bases, and 7 bases had no gene match.

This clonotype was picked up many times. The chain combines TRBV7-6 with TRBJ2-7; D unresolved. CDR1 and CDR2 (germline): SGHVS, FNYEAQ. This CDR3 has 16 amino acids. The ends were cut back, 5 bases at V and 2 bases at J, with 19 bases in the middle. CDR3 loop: CASSLSQTSSTYEQYF. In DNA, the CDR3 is TGTGCCAGCAGCCTATCACAGACAAGTTCCACCTACGAGCAGTACTTC.

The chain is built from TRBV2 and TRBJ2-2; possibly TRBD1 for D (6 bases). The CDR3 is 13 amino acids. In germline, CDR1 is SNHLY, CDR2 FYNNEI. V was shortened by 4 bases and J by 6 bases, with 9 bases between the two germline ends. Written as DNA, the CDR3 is TGTGCCAGCAGTGTTGAGGGGGCCGGGGAGCTGTTTTTT. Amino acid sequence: CASSVEGAGELFF.

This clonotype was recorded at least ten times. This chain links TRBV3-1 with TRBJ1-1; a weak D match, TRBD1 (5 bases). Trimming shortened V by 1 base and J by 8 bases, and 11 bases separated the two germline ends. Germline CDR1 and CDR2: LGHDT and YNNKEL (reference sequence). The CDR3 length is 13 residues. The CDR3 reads CASSQGDFGEAFF. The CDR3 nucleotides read TGTGCCAGCAGCCAAGGGGACTTTGGGGAAGCTTTCTTT.

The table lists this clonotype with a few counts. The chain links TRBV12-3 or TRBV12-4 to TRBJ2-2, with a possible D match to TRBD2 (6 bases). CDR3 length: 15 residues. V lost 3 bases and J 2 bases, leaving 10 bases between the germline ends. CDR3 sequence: CASSFLGTNTGELFF. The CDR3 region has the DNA TGTGCCAGCAGTTTTTTGGGGACTAACACCGGGGAGCTGTTTTTT.

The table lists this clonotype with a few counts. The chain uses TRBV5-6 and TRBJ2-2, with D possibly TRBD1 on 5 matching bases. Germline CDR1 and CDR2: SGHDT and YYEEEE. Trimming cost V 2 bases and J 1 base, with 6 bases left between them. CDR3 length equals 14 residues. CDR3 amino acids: CASSLTGNTGELFF. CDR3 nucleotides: TGTGCCAGCAGCTTAACAGGGAACACCGGGGAGCTGTTTTTT.

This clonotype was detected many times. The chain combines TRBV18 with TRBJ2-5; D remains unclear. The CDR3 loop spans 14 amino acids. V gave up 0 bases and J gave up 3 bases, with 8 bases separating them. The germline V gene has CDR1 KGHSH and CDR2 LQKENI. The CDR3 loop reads CASSPPGREETQYF. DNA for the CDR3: TGTGCCAGCTCACCACCGGGCAGAGAAGAGACCCAGTACTTC.

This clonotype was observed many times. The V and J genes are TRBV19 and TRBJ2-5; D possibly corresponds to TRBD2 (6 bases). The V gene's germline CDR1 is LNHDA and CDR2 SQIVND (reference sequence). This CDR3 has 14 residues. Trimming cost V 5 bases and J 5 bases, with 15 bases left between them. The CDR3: CASSARERRETQYF. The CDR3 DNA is TGTGCCAGTAGTGCCCGGGAGAGGAGGGAGACCCAGTACTTC. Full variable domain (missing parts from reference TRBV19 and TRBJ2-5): DGGITQSPKYLFRKEGQNVTLSCEQNLNHDAMYWYRQDPGQGLRLIYYSQIVNDFQKGDIAEGYSVSREKKESFPLTVTSAQKNPTAFYLCASSARERRETQYFGPGTRLLVL.

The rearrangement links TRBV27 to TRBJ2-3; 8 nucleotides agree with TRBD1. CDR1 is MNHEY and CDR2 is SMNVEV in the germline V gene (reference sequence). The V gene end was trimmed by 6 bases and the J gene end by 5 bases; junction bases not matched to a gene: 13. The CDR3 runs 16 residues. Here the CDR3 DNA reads TGTGCCAGCAGAAGTGCCGGGACAGGCCTTAGAGATACGCAGTATTTT. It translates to CASRSAGTGLRDTQYF.

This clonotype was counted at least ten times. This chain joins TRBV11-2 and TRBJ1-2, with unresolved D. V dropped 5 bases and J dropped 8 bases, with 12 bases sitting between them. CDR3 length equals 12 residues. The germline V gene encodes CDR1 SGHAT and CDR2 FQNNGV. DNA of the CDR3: TGTGCCAGCAGCCGCAGTCCGAGAGGCTACACCTTC. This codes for CASSRSPRGYTF.

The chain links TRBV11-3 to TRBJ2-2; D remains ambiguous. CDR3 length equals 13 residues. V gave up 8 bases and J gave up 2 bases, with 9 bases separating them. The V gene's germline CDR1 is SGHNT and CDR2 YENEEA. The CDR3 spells CASAQRNTGELFF. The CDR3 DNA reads TGTGCCAGCGCCCAGCGCAACACCGGGGAGCTGTTTTTT.

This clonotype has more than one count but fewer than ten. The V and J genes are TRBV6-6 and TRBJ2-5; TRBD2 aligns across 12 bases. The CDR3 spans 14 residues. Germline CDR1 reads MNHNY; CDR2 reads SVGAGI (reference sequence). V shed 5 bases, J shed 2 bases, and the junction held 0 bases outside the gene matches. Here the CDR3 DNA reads TGTGCCAGCAGTGGGACTAGCGGGCAAGAGACCCAGTACTTC. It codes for CASSGTSGQETQYF.

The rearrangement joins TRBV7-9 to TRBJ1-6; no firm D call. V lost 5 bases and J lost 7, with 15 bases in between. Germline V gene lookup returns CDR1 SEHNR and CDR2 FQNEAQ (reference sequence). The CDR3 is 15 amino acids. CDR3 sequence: CASSKDAGGNSPLHF. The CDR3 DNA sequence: TGTGCCAGCAGCAAGGACGCCGGAGGGAATTCACCCCTCCACTTT.

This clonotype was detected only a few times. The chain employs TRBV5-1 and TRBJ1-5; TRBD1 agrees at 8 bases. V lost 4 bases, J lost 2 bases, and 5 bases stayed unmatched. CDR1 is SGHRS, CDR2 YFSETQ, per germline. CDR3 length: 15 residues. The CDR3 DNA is TGCGCCAGCAGCCGAGGACAGGGAGGCAATCAGCCCCAGCATTTT. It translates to CASSRGQGGNQPQHF.

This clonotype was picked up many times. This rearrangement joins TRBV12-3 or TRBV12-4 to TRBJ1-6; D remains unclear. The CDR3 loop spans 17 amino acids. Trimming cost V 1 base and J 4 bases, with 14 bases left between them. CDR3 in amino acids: CASSLDPMSTYNSPLHF. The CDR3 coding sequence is TGTGCCAGCAGTTTAGATCCTATGAGTACTTATAATTCACCCCTCCACTTT.

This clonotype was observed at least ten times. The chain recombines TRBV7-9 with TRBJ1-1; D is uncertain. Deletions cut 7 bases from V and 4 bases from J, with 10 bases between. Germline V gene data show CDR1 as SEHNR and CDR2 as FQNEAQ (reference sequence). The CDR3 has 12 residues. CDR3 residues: CASNKEGTEAFF. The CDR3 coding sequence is TGTGCCAGCAACAAAGAGGGCACTGAAGCTTTCTTT.

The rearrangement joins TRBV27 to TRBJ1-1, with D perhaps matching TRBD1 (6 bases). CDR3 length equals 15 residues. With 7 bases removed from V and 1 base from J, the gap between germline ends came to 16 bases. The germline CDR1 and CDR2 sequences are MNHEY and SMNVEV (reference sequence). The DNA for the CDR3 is TGTGCCAGCAACTCACCAGGGGCTGCGAACACTGAAGCTTTCTTT. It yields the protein CASNSPGAANTEAFF.

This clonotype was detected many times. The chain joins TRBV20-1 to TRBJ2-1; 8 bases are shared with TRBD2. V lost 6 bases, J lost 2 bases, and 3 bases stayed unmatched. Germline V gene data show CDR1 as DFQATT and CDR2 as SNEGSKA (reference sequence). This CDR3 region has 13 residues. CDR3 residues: CSASSGTYNEQFF. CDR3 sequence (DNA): TGCAGTGCCAGTAGCGGGACCTACAATGAGCAGTTCTTC.

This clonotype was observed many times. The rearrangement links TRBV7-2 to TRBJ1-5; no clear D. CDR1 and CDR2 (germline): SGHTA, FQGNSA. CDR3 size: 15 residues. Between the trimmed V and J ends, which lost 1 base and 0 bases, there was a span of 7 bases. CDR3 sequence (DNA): TGTGCCAGCAGCTTAGTAACGAATAGCAATCAGCCCCAGCATTTT. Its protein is CASSLVTNSNQPQHF.

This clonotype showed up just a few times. The CDR3 loop reads CASSGWDRGLRETQYF. The DNA of the CDR3 is TGTGCCAGCTCAGGGTGGGACAGGGGGCTAAGAGAGACCCAGTACTTC. The chain is built from TRBV5-4 and TRBJ2-5; 12 bases match TRBD1. This CDR3 is built from 16 residues. Per germline, CDR1 SGHNT and CDR2 YYREEE (reference sequence). Germline trimming cut 7 bases from V and 4 bases from J; bases unmatched to any gene: 11. The entire variable domain, with the rest obtained from reference TRBV5-4 and TRBJ2-5, is as follows: ETGVTQSPTHLIKTRGQQVTLRCSSQSGHNTVSWYQQALGQGPQFIFQYYREEENGRGNFPPRFSGLQFPNYSSELNVNALELDDSALYLCASSGWDRGLRETQYFGPGTRLLVL.

The CDR3 sequence: CSVTDYYEQYF. CDR3 in DNA: TGCAGCGTGACAGATTATTACGAGCAGTACTTC. The chain combines TRBV29-1 with TRBJ2-7, with a tentative D call TRBD1 (5 bases). Germline loops: CDR1 SQVTM, CDR2 ANQGSEA. Trimming took off 6 bases at V and 4 bases at J, with 10 bases between the two ends. The CDR3 totals 11 residues.

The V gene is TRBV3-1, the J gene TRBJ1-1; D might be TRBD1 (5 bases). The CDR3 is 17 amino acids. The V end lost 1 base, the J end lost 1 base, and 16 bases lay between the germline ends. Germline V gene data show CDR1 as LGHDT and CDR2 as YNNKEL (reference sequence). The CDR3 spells CASSQVRRGIANTEAFF. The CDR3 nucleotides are TGTGCCAGCAGCCAAGTACGGAGGGGCATCGCGAACACTGAAGCTTTCTTT.

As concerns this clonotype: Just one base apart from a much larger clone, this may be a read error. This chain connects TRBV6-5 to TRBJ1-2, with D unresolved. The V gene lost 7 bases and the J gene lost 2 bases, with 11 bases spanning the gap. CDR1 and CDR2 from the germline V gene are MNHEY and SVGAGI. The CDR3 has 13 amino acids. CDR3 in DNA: TGTGCCAGCACTAAGGGCTCGAACTATGGCTACACCTTC. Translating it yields CASTKGSNYGYTF.